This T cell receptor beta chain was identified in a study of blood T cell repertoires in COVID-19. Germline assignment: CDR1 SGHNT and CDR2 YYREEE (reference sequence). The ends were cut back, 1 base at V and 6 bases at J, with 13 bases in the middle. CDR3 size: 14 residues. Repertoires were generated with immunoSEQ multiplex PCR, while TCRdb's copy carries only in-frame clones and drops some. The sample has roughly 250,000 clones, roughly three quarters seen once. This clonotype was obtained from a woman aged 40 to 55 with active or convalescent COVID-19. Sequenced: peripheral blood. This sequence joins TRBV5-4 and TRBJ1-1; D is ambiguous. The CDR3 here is CASSLMAAGSEAFF. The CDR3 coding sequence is TGTGCCAGCAGCTTGATGGCGGCCGGATCTGAAGCTTTCTTT.